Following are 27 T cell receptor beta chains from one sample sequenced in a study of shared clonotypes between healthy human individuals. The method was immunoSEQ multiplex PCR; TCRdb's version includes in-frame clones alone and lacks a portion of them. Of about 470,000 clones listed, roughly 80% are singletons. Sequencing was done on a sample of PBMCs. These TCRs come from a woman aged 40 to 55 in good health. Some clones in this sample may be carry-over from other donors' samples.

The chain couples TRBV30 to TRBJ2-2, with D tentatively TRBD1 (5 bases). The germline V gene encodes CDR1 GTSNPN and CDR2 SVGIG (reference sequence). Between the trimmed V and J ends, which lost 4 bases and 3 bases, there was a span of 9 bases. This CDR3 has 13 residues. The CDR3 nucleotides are TGTGCCTGGAAAGCGACAGACACCGGGGAGCTGTTTTTT. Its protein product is CAWKATDTGELFF. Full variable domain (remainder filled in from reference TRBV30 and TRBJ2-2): SQTIHQWPATLVQPVGSPLSLECTVEGTSNPNLYWYRQAAGRGLQLLFYSVGIGQISSEVPQNLSASRPQDRQFILSSKKLLLSDSGFYLCAWKATDTGELFFGEGSRLTVL.

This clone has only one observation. DNA of the CDR3: TGTGCCAGCAGCTCCCCAGAGCAGCGGGAAAAAGAGACCCAGTACTTC. Its translation is CASSSPEQREKETQYF. This sequence joins TRBV7-9 and TRBJ2-5; 7 positions match TRBD2. The CDR3 totals 16 residues. The ends lost 4 bases at V and 3 bases at J; junction bases unmatched: 11. The germline V gene has CDR1 SEHNR and CDR2 FQNEAQ (reference sequence).

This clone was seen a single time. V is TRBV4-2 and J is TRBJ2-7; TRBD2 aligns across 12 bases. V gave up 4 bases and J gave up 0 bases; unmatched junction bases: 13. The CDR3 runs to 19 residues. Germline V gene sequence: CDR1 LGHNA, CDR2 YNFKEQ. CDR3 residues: CASSLLAGGQSRSSYEQYF. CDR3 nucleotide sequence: TGTGCCAGCAGCCTACTAGCGGGAGGCCAATCTAGGAGCTCCTACGAGCAGTACTTC.

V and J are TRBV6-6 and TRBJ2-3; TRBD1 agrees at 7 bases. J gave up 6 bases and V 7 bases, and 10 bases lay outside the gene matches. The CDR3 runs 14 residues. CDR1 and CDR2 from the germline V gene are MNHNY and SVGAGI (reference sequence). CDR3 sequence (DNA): TGTGCCAGCATCACACAGGGGACCCTGGATACGCAGTATTTT. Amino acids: CASITQGTLDTQYF.

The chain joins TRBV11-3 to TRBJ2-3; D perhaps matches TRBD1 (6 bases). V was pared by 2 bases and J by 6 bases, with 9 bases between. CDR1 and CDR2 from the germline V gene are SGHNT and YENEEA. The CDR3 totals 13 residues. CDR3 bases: TGTGCCAGCAGCTTACAGGGGCGCGATACGCAGTATTTT. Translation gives CASSLQGRDTQYF.

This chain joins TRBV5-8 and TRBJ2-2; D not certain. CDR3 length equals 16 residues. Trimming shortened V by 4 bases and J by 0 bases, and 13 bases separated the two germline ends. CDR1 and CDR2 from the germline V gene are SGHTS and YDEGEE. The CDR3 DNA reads TGTGCCAGCAGCACTGAGTGGTTTACGAACACCGGGGAGCTGTTTTTT. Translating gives CASSTEWFTNTGELFF. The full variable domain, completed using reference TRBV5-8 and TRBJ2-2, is EAGVTQSPTHLIKTRGQQATLRCSPISGHTSVYWYQQALGLGLQFLLWYDEGEERNRGNFPPRFSGRQFPNYSSELNVNALELEDSALYLCASSTEWFTNTGELFFGEGSRLTVL.

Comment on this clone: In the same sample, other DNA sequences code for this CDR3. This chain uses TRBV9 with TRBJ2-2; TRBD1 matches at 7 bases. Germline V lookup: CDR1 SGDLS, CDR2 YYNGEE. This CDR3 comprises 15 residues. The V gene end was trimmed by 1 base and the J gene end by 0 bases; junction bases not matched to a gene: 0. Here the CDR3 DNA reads TGTGCCAGCAGCGTAACAGGGGCGAACACCGGGGAGCTGTTTTTT. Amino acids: CASSVTGANTGELFF. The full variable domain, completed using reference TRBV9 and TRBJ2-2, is DSGVTQTPKHLITATGQRVTLRCSPRSGDLSVYWYQQSLDQGLQFLIQYYNGEERAKGNILERFSAQQFPDLHSELNLSSLELGDSALYFCASSVTGANTGELFFGEGSRLTVL.

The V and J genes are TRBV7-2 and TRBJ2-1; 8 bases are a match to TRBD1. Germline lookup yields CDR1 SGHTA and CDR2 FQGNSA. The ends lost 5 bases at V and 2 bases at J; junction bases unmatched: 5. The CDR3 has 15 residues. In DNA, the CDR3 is TGTGCCAGCAGCCCCCAGGGACAGGCCTACAATGAGCAGTTCTTC. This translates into CASSPQGQAYNEQFF. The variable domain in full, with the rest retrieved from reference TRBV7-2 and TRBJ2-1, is GAGVSQSPSNKVTEKGKDVELRCDPISGHTALYWYRQSLGQGLEFLIYFQGNSAPDKSGLPSDRFSAERTGGSVSTLTIQRTQQEDSAVYLCASSPQGQAYNEQFFGPGTRLTVL.

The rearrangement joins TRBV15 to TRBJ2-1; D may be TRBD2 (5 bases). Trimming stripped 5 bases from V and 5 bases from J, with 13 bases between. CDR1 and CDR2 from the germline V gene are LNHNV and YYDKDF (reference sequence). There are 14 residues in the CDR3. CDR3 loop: CATSPGRTNNEQFF. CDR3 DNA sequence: TGTGCCACCAGCCCGGGAAGGACCAACAATGAGCAGTTCTTC.

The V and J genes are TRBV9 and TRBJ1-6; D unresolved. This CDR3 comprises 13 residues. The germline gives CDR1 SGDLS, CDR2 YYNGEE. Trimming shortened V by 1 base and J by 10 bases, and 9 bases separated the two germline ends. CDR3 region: CASSVKEGSPLHF. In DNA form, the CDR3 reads TGTGCCAGCAGCGTAAAGGAAGGGTCACCCCTCCACTTT.

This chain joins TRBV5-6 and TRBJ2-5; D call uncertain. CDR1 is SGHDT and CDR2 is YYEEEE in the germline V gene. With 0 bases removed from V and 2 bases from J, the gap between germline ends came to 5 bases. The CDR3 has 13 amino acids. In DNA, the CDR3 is TGTGCCAGCAGCTTGGGGAGTCAAGAGACCCAGTACTTC. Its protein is CASSLGSQETQYF.

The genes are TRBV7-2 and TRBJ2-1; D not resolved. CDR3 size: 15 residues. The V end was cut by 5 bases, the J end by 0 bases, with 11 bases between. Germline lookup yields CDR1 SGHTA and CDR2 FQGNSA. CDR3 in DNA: TGTGCCAGCAGCCCAGCGTGGAGCTCCTACAATGAGCAGTTCTTC. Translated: CASSPAWSSYNEQFF. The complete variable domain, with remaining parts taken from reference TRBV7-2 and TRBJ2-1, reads GAGVSQSPSNKVTEKGKDVELRCDPISGHTALYWYRQSLGQGLEFLIYFQGNSAPDKSGLPSDRFSAERTGGSVSTLTIQRTQQEDSAVYLCASSPAWSSYNEQFFGPGTRLTVL.

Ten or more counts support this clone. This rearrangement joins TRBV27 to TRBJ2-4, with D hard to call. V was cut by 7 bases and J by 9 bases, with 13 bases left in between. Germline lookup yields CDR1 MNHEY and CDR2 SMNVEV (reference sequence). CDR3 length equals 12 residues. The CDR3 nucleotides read TGTGCCAGCAACACACTGTCGGGCATTCAGTACTTC. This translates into CASNTLSGIQYF.

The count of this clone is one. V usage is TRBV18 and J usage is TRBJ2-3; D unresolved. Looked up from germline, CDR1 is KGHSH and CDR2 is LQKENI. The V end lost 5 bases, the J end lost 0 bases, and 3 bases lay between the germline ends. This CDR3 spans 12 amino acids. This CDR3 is CASSSSTDTQYF. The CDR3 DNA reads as TGTGCCAGCTCATCCAGCACAGATACGCAGTATTTT. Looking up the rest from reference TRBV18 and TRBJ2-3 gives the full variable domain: NAGVMQNPRHLVRRRGQEARLRCSPMKGHSHVYWYRQLPEEGLKFMVYLQKENIIDESGMPKERFSAEFPKEGPSILRIQQVVRGDSAAYFCASSSSTDTQYFGPGTRLTVL.

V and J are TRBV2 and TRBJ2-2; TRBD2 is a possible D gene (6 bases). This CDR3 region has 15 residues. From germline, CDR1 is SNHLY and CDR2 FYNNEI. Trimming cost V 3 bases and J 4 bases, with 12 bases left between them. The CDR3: CASSEFPSATGELFF. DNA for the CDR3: TGTGCCAGCAGTGAGTTCCCTAGCGCCACCGGGGAGCTGTTTTTT.

The DNA for the CDR3 is TGTGCCAGCAGCTTTTCCCCCACCGGTCCATACGAGCAGTACTTC. Its protein product is CASSFSPTGPYEQYF. The chain has TRBV7-6 and TRBJ2-7; D uncertain. Trimming left V 3 bases short and J 4 bases short, with 16 bases between. Germline CDR1 SGHVS, CDR2 FNYEAQ. CDR3 length equals 15 residues.

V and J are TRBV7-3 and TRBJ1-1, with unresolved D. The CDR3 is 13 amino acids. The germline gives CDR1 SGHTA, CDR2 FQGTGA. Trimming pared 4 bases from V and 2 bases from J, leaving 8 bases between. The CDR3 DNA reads TGTGCCAGCAGCTCCGGACTTAACACTGAAGCTTTCTTT. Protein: CASSSGLNTEAFF.

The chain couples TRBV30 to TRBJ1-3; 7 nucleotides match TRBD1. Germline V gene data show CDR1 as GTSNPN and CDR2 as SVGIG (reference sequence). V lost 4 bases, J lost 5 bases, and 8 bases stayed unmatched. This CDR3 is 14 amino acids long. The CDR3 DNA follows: TGTGCCTGGAACCGGGACAGTAAGCGAAACACCATATATTTT. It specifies CAWNRDSKRNTIYF. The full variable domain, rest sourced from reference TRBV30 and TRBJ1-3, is SQTIHQWPATLVQPVGSPLSLECTVEGTSNPNLYWYRQAAGRGLQLLFYSVGIGQISSEVPQNLSASRPQDRQFILSSKKLLLSDSGFYLCAWNRDSKRNTIYFGEGSWLTVV.

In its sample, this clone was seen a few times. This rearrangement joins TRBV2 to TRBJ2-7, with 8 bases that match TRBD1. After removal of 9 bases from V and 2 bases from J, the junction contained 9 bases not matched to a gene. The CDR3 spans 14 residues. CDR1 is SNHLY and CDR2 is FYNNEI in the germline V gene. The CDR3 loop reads CASLGDRGAYEQYF. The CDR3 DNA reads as TGTGCCAGTCTGGGTGACAGGGGAGCCTACGAGCAGTACTTC.

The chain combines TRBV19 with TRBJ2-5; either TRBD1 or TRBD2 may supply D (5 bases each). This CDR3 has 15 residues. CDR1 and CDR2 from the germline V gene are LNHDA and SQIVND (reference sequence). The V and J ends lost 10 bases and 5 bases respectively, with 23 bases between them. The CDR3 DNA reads TGTGCCACCCGAATCGGGACGCTAGCCGGCGAGACCCAGTACTTC. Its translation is CATRIGTLAGETQYF.

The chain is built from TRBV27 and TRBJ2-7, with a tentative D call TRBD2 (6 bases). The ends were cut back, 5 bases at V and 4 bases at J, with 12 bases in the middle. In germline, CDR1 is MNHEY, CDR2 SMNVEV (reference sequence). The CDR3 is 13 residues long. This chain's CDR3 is CASSPNRGYEQYF. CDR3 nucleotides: TGTGCCAGCAGTCCCAACCGGGGGTACGAGCAGTACTTC.

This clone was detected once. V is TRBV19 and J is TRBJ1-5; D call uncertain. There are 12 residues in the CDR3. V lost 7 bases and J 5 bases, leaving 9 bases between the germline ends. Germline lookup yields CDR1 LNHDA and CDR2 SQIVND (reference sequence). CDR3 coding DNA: TGTGCCAGTACCTGGGGTGATCAGCCCCAGCATTTT. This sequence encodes CASTWGDQPQHF.

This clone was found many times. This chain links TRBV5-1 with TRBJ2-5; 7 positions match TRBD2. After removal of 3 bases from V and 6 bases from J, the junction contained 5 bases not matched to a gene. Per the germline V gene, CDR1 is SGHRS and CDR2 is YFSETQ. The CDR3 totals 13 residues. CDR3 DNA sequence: TGCGCCAGCAGCTCCGGGACTATACAGACCCAGTACTTC. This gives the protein CASSSGTIQTQYF.

The CDR3 spells CASSPLAGVLSYNEQFF. The CDR3 region has the DNA TGCGCCAGCAGCCCCCTAGCGGGAGTACTCTCCTACAATGAGCAGTTCTTC. The chain uses TRBV5-1 and TRBJ2-1; 10 bases align to TRBD2. The CDR3 is 17 amino acids. From germline, CDR1 is SGHRS and CDR2 YFSETQ. With V trimmed by 4 bases and J by 0 bases, 7 bases remained unmatched.

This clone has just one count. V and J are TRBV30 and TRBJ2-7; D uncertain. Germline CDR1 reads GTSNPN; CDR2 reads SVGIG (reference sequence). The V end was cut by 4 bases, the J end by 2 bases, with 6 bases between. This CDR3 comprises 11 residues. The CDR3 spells CAWKRTYEQYF. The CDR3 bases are TGTGCCTGGAAACGTACCTACGAGCAGTACTTC.

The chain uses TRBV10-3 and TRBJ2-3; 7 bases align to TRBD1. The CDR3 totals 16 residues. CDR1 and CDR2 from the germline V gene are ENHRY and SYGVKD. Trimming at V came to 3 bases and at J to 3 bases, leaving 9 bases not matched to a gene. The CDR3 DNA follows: TGTGCCATCAGTGACCGCAGAGGACAGGCGACAGATACGCAGTATTTT. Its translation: CAISDRRGQATDTQYF.

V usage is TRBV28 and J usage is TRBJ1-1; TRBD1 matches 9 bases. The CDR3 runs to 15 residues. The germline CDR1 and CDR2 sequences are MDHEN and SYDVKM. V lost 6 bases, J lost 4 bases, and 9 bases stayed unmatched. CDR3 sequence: CASSLTGTGITEAFF. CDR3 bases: TGTGCCAGCAGCCTAACCGGGACAGGGATCACTGAAGCTTTCTTT.